Sequencing of this TCR beta chain was carried out in a study of OX40 agonist ivuxolimab in advanced cancers. Findings and caveats of the study: Circulating CD4+ and CD8+ T cells showed clonal expansion by week 6 at 0.1 to 3.0 mg/kg.

Note on this clone: What it recognizes is unknown.

Sequencing used immunoSEQ multiplex PCR; TCRdb keeps in-frame clones, though not all of them. The sample contains under 30,000 clones, around 90% of which appear only once. CDR1 SEHNR and CDR2 FQNEAQ come from the germline V gene (reference sequence). CDR3 length: 16 amino acids. V lost 2 bases, J lost 1 base, and 14 bases lay in between. The timepoints at which blood was sampled were baseline, cycle 4 day 1, and cycle 7 day 1. The receptor's source is an adult with an advanced solid tumor such as melanoma, head and neck, liver or kidney cancer. Specimen: CD4+ or CD8+ T cells sorted from blood, collected in a trial of the OX40 agonist ivuxolimab. The chain is built from TRBV7-9 and TRBJ2-5, with D perhaps being TRBD1 or TRBD2 (5 bases each). CDR3 loop: CASSLLPGRAQETQYF. CDR3 nucleotide sequence: TGTGCCAGCAGCTTACTCCCGGGACGGGCCCAAGAGACCCAGTACTTC. Looking up the rest from reference TRBV7-9 and TRBJ2-5 gives the full variable domain: DTGVSQNPRHKITKRGQNVTFRCDPISEHNRLYWYRQTLGQGPEFLTYFQNEAQLEKSRLLSDRFSAERPKGSFSTLEIQRTEQGDSAMYLCASSLLPGRAQETQYFGPGTRLLVL.